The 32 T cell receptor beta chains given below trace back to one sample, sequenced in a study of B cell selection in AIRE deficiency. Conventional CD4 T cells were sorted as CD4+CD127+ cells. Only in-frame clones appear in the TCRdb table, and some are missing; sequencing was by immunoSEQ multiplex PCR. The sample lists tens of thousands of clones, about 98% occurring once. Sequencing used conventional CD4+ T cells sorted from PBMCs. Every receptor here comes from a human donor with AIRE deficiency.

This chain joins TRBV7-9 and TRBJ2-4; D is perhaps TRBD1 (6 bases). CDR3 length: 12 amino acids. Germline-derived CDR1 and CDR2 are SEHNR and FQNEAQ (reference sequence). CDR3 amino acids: CATGKGENIQYF. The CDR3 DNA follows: TGTGCGACCGGTAAGGGGGAAAACATTCAGTACTTC.

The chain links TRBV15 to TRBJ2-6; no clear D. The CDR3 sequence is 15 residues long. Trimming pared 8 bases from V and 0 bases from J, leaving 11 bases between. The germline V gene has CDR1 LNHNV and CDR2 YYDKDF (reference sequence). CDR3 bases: TGTGCCACCGAACCCCGGTCCTCTGGGGCCAACGTCCTGACTTTC. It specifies CATEPRSSGANVLTF.

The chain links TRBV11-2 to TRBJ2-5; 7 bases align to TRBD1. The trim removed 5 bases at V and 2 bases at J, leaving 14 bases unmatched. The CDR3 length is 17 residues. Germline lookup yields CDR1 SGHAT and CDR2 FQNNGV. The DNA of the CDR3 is TGTGCCAGCAGCCGCACGCCGGGACAGCCGTTACAAGAGACCCAGTACTTC. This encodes CASSRTPGQPLQETQYF.

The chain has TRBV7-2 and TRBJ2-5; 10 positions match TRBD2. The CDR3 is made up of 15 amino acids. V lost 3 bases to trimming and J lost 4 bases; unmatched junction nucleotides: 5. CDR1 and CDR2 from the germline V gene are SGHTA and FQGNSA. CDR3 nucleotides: TGTGCCAGCAGCTTTACTAGCGGGACAGGAGAGACCCAGTACTTC. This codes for CASSFTSGTGETQYF.

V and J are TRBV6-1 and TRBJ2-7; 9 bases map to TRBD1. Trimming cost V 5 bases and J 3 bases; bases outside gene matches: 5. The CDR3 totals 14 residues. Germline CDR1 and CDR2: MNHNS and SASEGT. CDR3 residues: CASSTGTGNYEQYF. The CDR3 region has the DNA TGTGCCAGCAGTACCGGGACAGGGAACTACGAGCAGTACTTC.

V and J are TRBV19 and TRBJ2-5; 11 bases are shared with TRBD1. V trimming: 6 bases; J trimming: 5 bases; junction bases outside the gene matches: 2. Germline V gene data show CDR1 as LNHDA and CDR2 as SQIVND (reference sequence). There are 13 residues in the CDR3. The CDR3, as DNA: TGTGCCAGTAGCGGGACAGGGGGGGAGACCCAGTACTTC. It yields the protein CASSGTGGETQYF.

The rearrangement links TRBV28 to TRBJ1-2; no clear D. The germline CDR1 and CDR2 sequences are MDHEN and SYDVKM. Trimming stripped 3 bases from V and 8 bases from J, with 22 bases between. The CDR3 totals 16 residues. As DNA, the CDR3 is TGTGCCAGCAGTTTGGCGTGGGTTGTTATTTCGCGGGGCTACACCTTC. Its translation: CASSLAWVVISRGYTF.

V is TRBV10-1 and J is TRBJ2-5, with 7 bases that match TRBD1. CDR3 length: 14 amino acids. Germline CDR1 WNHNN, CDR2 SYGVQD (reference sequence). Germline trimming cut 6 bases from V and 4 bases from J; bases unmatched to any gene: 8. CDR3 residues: CASSHRQGRETQYF. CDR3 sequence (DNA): TGCGCCAGCAGCCATAGACAGGGTCGAGAGACCCAGTACTTC.

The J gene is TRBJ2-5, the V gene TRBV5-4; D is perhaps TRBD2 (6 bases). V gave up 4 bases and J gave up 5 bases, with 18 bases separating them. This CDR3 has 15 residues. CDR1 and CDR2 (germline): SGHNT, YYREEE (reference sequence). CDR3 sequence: CASSRGTDGPETQYF. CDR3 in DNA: TGTGCCAGCAGCCGCGGGACTGACGGCCCGGAGACCCAGTACTTC.

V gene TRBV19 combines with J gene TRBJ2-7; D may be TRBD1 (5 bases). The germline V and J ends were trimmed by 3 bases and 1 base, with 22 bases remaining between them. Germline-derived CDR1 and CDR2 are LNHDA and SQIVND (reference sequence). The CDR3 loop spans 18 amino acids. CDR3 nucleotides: TGTGCCAGTAGTATCCGCTCATCCACAGGTTTATATTCCTACGAGCAGTACTTC. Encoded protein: CASSIRSSTGLYSYEQYF. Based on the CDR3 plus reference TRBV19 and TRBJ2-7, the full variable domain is DGGITQSPKYLFRKEGQNVTLSCEQNLNHDAMYWYRQDPGQGLRLIYYSQIVNDFQKGDIAEGYSVSREKKESFPLTVTSAQKNPTAFYLCASSIRSSTGLYSYEQYFGPGTRLTVT.

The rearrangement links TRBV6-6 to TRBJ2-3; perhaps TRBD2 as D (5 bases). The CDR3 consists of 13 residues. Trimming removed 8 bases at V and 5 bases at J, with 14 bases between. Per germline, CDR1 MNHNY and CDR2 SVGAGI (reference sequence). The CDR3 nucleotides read TGTGCCAGCGGAAAACGGGGAGTAGATACGCAGTATTTT. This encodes CASGKRGVDTQYF.

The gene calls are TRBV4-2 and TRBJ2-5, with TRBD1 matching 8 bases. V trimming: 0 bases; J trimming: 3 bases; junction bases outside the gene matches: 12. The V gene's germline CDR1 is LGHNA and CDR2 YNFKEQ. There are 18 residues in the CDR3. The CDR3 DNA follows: TGTGCCAGCAGCCAAGAGGGGACAGGTAGCAACCATAAAGAGACCCAGTACTTC. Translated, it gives CASSQEGTGSNHKETQYF.

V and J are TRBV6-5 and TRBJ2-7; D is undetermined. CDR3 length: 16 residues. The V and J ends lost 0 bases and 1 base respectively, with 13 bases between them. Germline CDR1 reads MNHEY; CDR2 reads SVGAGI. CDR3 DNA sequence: TGTGCCAGCAGTTACTCTGCCAGCCGGGCGTCCTACGAGCAGTACTTC. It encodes CASSYSASRASYEQYF.

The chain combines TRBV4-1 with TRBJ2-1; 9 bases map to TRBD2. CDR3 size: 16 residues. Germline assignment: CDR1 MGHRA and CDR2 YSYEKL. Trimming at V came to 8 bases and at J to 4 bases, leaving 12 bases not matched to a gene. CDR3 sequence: CASAKGASGIYNEQFF. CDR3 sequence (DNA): TGCGCCAGCGCGAAGGGGGCTAGCGGGATATACAATGAGCAGTTCTTC.

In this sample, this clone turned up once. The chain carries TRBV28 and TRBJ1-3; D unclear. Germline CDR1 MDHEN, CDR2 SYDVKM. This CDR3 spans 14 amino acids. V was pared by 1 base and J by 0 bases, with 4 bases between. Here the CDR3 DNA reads TGTGCCAGCAGTTTATTACGCTCTGGAAACACCATATATTTT. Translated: CASSLLRSGNTIYF.

The CDR3 nucleotides read TGCGCCAGCAGCCTAAACCGGGACTCGTCCTACAATGAGCAGTTCTTC. This translates into CASSLNRDSSYNEQFF. The chain uses TRBV4-3 and TRBJ2-1; weak D call: TRBD2 (6 bases). Trimming removed 4 bases from V and 1 base from J, with 14 bases in between. CDR3 size: 16 residues. Germline CDR1 reads LGHNA; CDR2 reads YSLEER.

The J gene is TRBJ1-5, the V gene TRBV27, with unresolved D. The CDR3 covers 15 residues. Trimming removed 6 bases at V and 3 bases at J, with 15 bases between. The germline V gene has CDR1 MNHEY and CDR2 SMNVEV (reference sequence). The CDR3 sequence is CASRDGSRINQPQHF. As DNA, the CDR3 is TGTGCCAGCAGGGACGGAAGCAGGATCAATCAGCCCCAGCATTTT.

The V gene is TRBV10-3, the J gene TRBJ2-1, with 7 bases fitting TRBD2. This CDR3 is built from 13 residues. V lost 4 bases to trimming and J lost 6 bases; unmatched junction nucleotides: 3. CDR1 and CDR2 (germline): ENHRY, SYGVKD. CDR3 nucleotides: TGTGCCATCAGTGGCAGGGAGGGCAATGAGCAGTTCTTC. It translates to CAISGREGNEQFF.

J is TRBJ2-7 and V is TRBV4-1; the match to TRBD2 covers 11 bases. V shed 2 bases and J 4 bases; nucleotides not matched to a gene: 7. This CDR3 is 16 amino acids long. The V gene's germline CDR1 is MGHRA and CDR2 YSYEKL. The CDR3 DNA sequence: TGCGCCAGCAGCCAACCAACTAGCGGGGGCCCTTACGAGCAGTACTTC. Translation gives CASSQPTSGGPYEQYF.

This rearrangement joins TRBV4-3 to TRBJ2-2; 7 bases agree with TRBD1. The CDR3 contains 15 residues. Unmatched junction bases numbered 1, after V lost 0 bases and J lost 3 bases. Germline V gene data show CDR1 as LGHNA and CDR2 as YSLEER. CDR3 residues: CASSQETGYTGELFF. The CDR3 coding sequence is TGCGCCAGCAGCCAAGAGACAGGGTACACCGGGGAGCTGTTTTTT.

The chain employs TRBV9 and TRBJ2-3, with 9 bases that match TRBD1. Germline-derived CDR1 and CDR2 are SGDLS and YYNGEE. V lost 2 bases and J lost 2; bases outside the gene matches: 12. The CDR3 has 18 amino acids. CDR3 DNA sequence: TGTGCCAGCAGCGTCGTTGGTGCGGGGACAGGGTTCACAGATACGCAGTATTTT. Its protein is CASSVVGAGTGFTDTQYF.

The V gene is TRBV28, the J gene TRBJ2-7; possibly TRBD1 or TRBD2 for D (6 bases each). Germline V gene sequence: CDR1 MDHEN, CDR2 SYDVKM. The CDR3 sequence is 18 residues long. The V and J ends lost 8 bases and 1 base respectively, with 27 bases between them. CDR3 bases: TGTGCCAGCCGACTATACGGGGGCCCCACGCCCCTTTCCTACGAGCAGTACTTC. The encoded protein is CASRLYGGPTPLSYEQYF.

CDR3 DNA sequence: TGTGCCAGCAGCATGAATGGTGGGGAGCAGTACTTC. This encodes CASSMNGGEQYF. The rearrangement joins TRBV7-2 to TRBJ2-7; no reliable D call. Germline V lookup: CDR1 SGHTA, CDR2 FQGNSA. The CDR3 totals 12 residues. With 5 bases removed from V and 7 bases from J, the gap between germline ends came to 12 bases.

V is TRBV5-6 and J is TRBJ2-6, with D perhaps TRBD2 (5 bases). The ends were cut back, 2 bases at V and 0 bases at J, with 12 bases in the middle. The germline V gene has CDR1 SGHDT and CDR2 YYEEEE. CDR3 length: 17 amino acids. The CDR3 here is CASSFGLAVSGANVLTF. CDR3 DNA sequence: TGTGCCAGCAGCTTTGGCCTAGCAGTCTCTGGGGCCAACGTCCTGACTTTC.

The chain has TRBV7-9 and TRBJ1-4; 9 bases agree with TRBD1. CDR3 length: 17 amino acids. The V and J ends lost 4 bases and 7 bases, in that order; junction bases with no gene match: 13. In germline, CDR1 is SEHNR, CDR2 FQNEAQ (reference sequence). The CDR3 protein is CASSSTGGLKFGEKLFF. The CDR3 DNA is TGTGCCAGCAGCTCAACAGGGGGCTTAAAGTTTGGTGAAAAACTGTTTTTT.

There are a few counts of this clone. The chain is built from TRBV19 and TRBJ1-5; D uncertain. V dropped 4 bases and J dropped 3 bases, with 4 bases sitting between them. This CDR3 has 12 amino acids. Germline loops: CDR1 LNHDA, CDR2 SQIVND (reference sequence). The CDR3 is CASSRPNQPQHF. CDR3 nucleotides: TGTGCCAGTAGTAGACCCAATCAGCCCCAGCATTTT.

The CDR3 loop is CASSIPPGGISNQPQHF. The DNA of the CDR3 is TGTGCCAGTAGTATCCCACCGGGGGGTATAAGCAATCAGCCCCAGCATTTT. This chain uses TRBV19 with TRBJ1-5; D may be TRBD1 (5 bases). Trimming removed 3 bases at V and 1 base at J, with 16 bases between. The CDR3 has 17 residues. CDR1 and CDR2 from the germline V gene are LNHDA and SQIVND (reference sequence).

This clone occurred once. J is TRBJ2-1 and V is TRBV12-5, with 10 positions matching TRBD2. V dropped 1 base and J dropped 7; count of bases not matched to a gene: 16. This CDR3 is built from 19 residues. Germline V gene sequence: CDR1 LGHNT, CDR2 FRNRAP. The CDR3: CASGLGRTEASGSMNEQFF. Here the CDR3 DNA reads TGTGCTAGTGGTTTGGGCCGGACGGAAGCTAGCGGGAGTATGAATGAGCAGTTCTTC.

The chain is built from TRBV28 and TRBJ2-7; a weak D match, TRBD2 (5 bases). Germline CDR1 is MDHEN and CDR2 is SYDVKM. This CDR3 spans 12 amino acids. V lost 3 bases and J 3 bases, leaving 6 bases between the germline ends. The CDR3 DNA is TGTGCCAGCAGTTTGGGAGACTACGAGCAGTACTTC. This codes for CASSLGDYEQYF.

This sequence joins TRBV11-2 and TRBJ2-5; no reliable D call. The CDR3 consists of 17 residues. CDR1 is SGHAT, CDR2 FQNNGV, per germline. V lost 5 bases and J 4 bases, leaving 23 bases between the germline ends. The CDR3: CASSPNPLRSAIETQYF. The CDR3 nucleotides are TGTGCCAGCAGCCCTAATCCACTGCGATCCGCGATAGAGACCCAGTACTTC.

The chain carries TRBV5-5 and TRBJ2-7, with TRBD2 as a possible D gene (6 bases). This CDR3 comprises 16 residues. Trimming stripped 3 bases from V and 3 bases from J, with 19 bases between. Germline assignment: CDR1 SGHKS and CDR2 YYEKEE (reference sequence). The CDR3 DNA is TGTGCCAGCAGCTCCCCCGGGGGAACACCTCACTACGAGCAGTACTTC. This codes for CASSSPGGTPHYEQYF.

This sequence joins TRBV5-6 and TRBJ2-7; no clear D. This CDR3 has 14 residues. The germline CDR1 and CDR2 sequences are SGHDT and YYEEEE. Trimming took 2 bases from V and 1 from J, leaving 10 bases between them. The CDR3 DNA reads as TGTGCCAGCAGCTTCCTAGAGATTTCCTACGAGCAGTACTTC. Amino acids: CASSFLEISYEQYF.